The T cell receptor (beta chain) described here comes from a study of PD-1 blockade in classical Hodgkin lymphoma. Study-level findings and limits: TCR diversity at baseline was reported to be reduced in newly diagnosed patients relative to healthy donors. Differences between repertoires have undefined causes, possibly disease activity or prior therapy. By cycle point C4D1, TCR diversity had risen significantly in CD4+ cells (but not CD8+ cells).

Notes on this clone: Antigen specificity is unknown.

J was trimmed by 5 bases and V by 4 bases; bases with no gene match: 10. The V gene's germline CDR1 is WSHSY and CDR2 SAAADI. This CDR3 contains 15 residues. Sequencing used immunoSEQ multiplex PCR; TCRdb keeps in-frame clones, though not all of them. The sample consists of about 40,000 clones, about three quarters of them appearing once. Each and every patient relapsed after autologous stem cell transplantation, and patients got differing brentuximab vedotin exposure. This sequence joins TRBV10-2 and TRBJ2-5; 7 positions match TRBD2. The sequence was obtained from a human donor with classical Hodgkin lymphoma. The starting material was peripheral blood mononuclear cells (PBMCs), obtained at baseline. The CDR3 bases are TGCGCCAGCAGTGTTTCCAGTGGGAGGGGTGAGACCCAGTACTTC. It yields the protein CASSVSSGRGETQYF.